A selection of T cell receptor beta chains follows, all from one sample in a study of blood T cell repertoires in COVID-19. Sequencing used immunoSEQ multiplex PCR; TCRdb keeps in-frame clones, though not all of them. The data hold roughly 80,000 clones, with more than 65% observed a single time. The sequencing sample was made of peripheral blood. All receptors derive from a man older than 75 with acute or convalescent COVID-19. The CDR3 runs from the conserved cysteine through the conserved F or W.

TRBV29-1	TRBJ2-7	CSVEMLRDRTYEQYF
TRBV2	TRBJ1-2	CASSDSRQNYGYTF
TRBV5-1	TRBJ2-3	CASSLQGTDTQYF
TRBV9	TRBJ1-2	CASSGRQGPKGYTF
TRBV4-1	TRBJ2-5	CASSQDASGGRQETQYF
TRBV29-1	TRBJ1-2	CSVVQGYGYTF
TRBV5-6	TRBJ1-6	CASTPGTAGYNSPLHF
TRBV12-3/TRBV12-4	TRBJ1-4	CASSFGGSEKLFF
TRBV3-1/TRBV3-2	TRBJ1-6	CASSQDRGLSPLHF
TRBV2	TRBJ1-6	CASSEEQGWNSPLHF